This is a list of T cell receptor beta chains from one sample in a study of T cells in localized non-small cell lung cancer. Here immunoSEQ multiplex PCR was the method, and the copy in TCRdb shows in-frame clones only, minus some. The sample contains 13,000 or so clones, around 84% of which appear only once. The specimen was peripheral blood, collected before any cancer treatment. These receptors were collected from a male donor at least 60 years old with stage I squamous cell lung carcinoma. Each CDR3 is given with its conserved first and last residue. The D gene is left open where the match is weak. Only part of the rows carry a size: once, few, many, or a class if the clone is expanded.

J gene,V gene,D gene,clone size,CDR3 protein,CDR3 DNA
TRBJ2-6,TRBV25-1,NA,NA,CASPTVGGSGANVLTF,TGTGCCAGTCCTACGGTGGGGGGCTCTGGGGCCAACGTCCTGACTTTC
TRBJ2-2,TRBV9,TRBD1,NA,CASSIGGRAGGELFF,TGTGCCAGCAGCATAGGGGGCAGGGCAGGAGGGGAGCTGTTTTTT
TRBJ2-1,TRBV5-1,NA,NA,CASSQTRTQDEQFF,TGCGCCAGCAGCCAGACAAGAACACAAGATGAGCAGTTCTTC
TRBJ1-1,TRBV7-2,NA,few,CASSLRAGRTSEAFF,TGTGCCAGCAGCCTCCGGGCAGGGAGAACAAGTGAAGCTTTCTTT
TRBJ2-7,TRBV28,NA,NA,CASSRARQTENEQYF,TGTGCCAGCAGCCGAGCCAGGCAGACTGAAAACGAGCAGTACTTC
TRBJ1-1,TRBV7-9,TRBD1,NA,CASSLDYWTGPTEAFF,TGTGCCAGCAGCTTAGATTATTGGACAGGGCCCACTGAAGCTTTCTTT
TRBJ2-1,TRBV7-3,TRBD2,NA,CASSPIAGTEQFF,TGTGCCAGCAGCCCGATAGCGGGAACTGAGCAGTTCTTC
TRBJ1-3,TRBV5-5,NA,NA,CASRTLKEVGNTIYF,TGTGCCAGCAGGACCCTGAAGGAGGTCGGAAACACCATATATTTT
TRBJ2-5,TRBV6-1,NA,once,CASSVVRGETQYF,TGTGCCAGCAGTGTCGTACGGGGAGAGACCCAGTACTTC
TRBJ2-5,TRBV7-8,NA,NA,CASSLGGGETQYF,TGTGCCAGCAGCTTGGGGGGAGGAGAGACCCAGTACTTC
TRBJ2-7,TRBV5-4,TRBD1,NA,CASSLRDSRYEQYF,TGTGCCAGCAGCTTAAGGGACAGTCGATACGAGCAGTACTTC
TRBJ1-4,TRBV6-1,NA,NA,CASRGTLGEKLFF,TGTGCCAGCAGGGGGACTTTGGGGGAAAAACTGTTTTTT
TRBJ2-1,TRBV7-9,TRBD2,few,CAILAGGPYEQFF,TGTGCCATCCTAGCGGGAGGGCCCTATGAGCAGTTCTTC
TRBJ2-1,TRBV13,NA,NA,CASSLRQGGGNEQFF,TGTGCCAGCAGCTTACGACAGGGAGGGGGCAATGAGCAGTTCTTC
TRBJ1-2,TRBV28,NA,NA,CASSLGREGYGYTF,TGTGCCAGCAGTTTAGGCAGGGAGGGCTATGGCTACACCTTC
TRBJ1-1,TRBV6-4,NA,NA,CASSEQRDTEAFF,TGTGCCAGCAGTGAACAACGGGATACTGAAGCTTTCTTT
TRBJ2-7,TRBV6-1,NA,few,CASSPSHGRSYEQYF,TGTGCCAGCAGCCCTTCCCATGGACGGAGCTACGAGCAGTACTTC
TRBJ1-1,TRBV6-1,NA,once,CASSLRLENTEAFF,TGTGCCAGCAGTCTTCGACTGGAGAACACTGAAGCTTTCTTT
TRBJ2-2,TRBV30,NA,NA,CAWTPDYTNRELFF,TGTGCCTGGACCCCGGACTATACGAATAGGGAGCTGTTTTTT
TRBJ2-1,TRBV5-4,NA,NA,CASSLETYNEQFF,TGTGCCAGCAGCTTGGAGACTTACAATGAGCAGTTCTTC
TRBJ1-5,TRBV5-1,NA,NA,CASSLGGSNQPQHF,TGCGCCAGCAGCTTGGGGGGTAGCAATCAGCCCCAGCATTTT
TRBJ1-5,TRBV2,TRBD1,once,CAGKTGPNQPQHF,TGTGCCGGCAAGACAGGGCCAAATCAGCCCCAGCATTTT
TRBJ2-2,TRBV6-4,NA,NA,CASSEGTYANTGELFF,TGTGCCAGCAGTGAGGGGACTTACGCGAACACCGGGGAGCTGTTTTTT
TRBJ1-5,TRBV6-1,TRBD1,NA,CASFDPGQGNQPQHF,TGTGCCAGCTTTGACCCGGGACAGGGTAATCAGCCCCAGCATTTT
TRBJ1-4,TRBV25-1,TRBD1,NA,CASSGYRGTNEKLFF,TGTGCCAGCAGTGGGTACAGGGGCACTAATGAAAAACTGTTTTTT
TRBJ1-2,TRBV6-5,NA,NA,CASSYRIGGGYTF,TGTGCCAGCAGTTACCGTATCGGGGGTGGCTACACCTTC
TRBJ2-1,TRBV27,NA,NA,CASSFVDNEQFF,TGTGCCAGCAGTTTTGTGGACAATGAGCAGTTCTTC